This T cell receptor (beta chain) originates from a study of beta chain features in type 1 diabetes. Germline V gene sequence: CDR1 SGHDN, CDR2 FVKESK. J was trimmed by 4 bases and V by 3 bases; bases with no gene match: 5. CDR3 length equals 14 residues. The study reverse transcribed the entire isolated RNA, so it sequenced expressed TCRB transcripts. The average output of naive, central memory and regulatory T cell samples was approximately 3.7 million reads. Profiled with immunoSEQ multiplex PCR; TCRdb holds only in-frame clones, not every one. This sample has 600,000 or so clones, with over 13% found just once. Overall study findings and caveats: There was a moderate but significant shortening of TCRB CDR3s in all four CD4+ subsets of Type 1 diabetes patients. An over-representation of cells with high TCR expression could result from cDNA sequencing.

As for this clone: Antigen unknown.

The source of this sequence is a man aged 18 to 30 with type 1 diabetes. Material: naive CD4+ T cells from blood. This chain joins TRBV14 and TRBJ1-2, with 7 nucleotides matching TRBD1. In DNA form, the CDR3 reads TGTGCCAGCAGCCACCTGACAGGGCCCTATGGCTACACCTTC. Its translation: CASSHLTGPYGYTF.